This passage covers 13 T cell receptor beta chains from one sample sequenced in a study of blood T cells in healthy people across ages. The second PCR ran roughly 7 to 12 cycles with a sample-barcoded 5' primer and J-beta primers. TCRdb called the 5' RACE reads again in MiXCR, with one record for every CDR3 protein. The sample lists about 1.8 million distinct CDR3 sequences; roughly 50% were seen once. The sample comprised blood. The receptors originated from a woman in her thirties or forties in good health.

CDR3 in amino acids: CASSQVGGTGGPGETQYF. The CDR3, as DNA: TGTGCCAGCAGCCAAGTTGGGGGGACAGGGGGTCCCGGAGAGACCCAGTACTTC. V is TRBV4-2 and J is TRBJ2-5; TRBD1 matches at 11 bases. Trimming cost V 1 base and J 4 bases; bases outside gene matches: 11. In germline, CDR1 is LGHNA, CDR2 YNFKEQ. The length of the CDR3 is 18 residues.

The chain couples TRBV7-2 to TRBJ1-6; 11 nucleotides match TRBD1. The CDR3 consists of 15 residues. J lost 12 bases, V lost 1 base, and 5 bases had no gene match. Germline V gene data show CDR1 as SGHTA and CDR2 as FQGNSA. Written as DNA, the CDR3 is TGTGCCAGCAGCTTAGACGGGACAGGGGGTCAACCCCTCCACTTT. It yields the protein CASSLDGTGGQPLHF.

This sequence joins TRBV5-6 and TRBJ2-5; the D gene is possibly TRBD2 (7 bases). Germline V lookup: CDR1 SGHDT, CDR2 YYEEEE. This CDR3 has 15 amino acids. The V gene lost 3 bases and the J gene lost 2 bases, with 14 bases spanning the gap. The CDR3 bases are TGTGCCAGCAGCTCAAGCGGGACATTACAAGAGACCCAGTACTTC. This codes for CASSSSGTLQETQYF. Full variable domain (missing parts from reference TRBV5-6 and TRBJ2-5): DAGVTQSPTHLIKTRGQQVTLRCSPKSGHDTVSWYQQALGQGPQFIFQYYEEEERQRGNFPDRFSGHQFPNYSSELNVNALLLGDSALYLCASSSSGTLQETQYFGPGTRLLVL.

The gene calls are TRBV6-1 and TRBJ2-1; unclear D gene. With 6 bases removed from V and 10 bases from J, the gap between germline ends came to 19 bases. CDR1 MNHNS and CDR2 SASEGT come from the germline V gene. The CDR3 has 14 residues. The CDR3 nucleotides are TGTGCCAGCAGGGACCCCTTTAAAATCTGGGAGCAGTTCTTC. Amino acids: CASRDPFKIWEQFF.

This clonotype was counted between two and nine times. CDR3 sequence: CASRDRAPPYEQYF. The CDR3 DNA sequence: TGTGCCAGCAGGGACAGGGCCCCACCCTACGAGCAGTACTTC. This rearrangement joins TRBV6-2 or TRBV6-3 to TRBJ2-7, with 8 nucleotides matching TRBD1. Germline trimming cut 6 bases from V and 2 bases from J; bases unmatched to any gene: 6. Per germline, CDR1 MNHEY and CDR2 SVGEGT. The CDR3 length is 14 residues.

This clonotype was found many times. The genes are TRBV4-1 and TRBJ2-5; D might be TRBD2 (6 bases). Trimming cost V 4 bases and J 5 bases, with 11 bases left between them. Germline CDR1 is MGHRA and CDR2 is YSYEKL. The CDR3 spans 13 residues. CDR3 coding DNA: TGCGCCAGCAGCCCGGGACTTTGGGAGACCCAGTACTTC. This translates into CASSPGLWETQYF.

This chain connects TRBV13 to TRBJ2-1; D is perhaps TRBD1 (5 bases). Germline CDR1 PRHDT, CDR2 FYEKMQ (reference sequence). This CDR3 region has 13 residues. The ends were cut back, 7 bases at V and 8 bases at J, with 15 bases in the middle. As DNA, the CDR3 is TGTGCCAGCAACGCAGGGCCTCGGGATGAGCAGTTCTTC. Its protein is CASNAGPRDEQFF. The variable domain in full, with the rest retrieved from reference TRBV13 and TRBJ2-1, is AAGVIQSPRHLIKEKRETATLKCYPIPRHDTVYWYQQGPGQDPQFLISFYEKMQSDKGSIPDRFSAQQFSDYHSELNMSSLELGDSALYFCASNAGPRDEQFFGPGTRLTVL.

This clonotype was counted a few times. The CDR3 region is CASISVVVGTVSYNEQFF. DNA for the CDR3: TGTGCCAGCATTTCAGTAGTAGTCGGGACGGTCTCCTACAATGAGCAGTTCTTC. The chain employs TRBV6-2 or TRBV6-3 and TRBJ2-1, with D perhaps matching TRBD1 or TRBD2 (5 bases each). The germline V gene has CDR1 MNHEY and CDR2 SVGEGT. Between the trimmed V and J ends, which lost 7 bases and 0 bases, there was a span of 22 bases. The CDR3 covers 18 residues.

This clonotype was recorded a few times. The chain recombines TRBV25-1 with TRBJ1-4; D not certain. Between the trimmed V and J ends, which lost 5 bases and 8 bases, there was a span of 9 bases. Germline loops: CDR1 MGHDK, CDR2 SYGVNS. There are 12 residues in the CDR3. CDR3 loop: CASSWTDEKLFF. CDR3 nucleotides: TGTGCCAGCAGTTGGACGGACGAAAAACTGTTTTTT.

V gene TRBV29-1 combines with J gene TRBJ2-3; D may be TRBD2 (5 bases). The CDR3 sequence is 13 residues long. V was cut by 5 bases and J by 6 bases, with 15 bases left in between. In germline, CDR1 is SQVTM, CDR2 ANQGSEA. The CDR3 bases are TGCAGCGTTTTCGGGGTTAGAGCGGATACGCAGTATTTT. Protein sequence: CSVFGVRADTQYF.

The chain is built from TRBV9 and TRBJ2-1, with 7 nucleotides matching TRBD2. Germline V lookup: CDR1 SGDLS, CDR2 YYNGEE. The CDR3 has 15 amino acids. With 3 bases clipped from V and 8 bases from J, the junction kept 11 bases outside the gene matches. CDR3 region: CASSARLPGGDEQFF. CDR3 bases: TGTGCCAGCAGCGCCCGACTCCCTGGGGGGGATGAGCAGTTCTTC.

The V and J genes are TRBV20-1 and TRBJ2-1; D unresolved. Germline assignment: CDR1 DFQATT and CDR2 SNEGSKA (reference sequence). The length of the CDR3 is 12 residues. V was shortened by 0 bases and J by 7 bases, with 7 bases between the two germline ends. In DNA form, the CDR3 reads TGCAGTGCTAGAGATAATTGGAATGAGCAGTTCTTC. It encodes CSARDNWNEQFF.

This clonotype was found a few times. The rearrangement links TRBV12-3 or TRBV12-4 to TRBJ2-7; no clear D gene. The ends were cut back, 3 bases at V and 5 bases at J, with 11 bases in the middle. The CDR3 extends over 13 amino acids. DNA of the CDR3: TGTGCCAGCAGTTTGCACCCCGATAACGAGCAGTACTTC. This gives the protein CASSLHPDNEQYF.